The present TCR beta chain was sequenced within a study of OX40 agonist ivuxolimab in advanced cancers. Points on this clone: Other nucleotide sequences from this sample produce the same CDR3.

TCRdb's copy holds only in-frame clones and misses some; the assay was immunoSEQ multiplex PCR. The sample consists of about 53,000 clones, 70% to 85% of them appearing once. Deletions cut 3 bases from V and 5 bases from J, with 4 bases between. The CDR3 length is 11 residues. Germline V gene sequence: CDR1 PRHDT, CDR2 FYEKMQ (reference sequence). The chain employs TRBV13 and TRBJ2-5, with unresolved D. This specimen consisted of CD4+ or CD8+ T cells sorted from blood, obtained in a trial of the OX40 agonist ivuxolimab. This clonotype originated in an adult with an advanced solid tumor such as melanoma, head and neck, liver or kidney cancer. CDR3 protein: CASSFGETQYF. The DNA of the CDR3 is TGTGCCAGCAGCTTCGGCGAGACCCAGTACTTC.